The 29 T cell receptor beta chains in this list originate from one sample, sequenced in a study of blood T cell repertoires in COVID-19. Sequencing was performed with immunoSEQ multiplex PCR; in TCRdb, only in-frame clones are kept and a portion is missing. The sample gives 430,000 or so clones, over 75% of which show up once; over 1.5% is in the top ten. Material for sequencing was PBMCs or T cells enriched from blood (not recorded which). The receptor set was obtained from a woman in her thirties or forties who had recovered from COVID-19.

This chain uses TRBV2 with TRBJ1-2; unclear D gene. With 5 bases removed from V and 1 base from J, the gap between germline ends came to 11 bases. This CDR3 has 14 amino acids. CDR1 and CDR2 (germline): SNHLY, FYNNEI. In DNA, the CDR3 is TGTGCCAGCAGTCTAAGACAAGTTAACTATGGCTACACCTTC. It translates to CASSLRQVNYGYTF.

CDR3 loop: CASSSSGNTEAFF. CDR3 bases: TGTGCCAGCAGCTCCTCGGGGAATACTGAAGCTTTCTTT. V usage is TRBV7-2 and J usage is TRBJ1-1; the D is unclear. Trimming took off 4 bases at V and 5 bases at J, with 11 bases between the two ends. This CDR3 is 13 amino acids long. CDR1 and CDR2 from the germline V gene are SGHTA and FQGNSA.

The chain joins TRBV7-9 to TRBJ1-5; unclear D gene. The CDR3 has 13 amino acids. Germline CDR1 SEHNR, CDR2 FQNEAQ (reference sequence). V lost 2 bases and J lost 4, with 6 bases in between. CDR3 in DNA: TGTGCCAGCAGCTTAAATGCGAATCAGCCCCAGCATTTT. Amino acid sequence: CASSLNANQPQHF.

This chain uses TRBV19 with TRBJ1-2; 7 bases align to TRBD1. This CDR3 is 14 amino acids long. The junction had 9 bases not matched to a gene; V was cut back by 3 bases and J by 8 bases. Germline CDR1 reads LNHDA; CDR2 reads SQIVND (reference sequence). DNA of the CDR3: TGTGCCAGTAGTATTTACAGGGGTGAAGAGGGCTACACCTTC. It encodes CASSIYRGEEGYTF.

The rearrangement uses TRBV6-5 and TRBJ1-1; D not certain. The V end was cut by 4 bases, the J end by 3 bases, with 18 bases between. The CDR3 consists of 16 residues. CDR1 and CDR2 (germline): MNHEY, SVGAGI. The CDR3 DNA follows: TGTGCCAGCAGTTTGGGAAGACGGGAGAGGGACACTGAAGCTTTCTTT. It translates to CASSLGRRERDTEAFF.

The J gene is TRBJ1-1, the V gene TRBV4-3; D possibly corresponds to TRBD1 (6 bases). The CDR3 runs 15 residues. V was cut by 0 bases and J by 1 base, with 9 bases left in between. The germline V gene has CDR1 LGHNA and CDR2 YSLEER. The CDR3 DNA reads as TGCGCCAGCAGCCAAGATGGACAGCCGAACACTGAAGCTTTCTTT. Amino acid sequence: CASSQDGQPNTEAFF.

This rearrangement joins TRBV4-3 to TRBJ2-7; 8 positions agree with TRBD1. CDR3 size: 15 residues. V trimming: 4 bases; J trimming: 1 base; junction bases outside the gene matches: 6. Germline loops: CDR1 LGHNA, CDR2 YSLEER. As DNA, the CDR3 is TGCGCCAGCAGCCCCGGACAGGGACCATCCTACGAGCAGTACTTC. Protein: CASSPGQGPSYEQYF.

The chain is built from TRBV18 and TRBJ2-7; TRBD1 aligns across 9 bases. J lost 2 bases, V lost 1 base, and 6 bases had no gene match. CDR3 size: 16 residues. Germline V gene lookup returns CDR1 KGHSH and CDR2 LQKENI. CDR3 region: CASSPQGQGTAYEQYF. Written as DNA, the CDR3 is TGTGCCAGCTCACCACAAGGACAGGGGACGGCCTACGAGCAGTACTTC.

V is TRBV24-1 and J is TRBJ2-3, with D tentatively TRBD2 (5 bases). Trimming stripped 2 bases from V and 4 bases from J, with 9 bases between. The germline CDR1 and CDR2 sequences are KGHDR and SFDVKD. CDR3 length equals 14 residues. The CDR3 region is CATSDSTIPDTQYF. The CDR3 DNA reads TGTGCCACCAGTGATTCGACTATCCCAGATACGCAGTATTTT.

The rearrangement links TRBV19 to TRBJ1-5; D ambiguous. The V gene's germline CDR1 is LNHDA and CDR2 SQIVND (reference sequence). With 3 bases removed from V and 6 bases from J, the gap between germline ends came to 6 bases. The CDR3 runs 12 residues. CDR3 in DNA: TGTGCCAGTAGTATTGCGGGTCAGCCCCAGCATTTT. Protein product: CASSIAGQPQHF.

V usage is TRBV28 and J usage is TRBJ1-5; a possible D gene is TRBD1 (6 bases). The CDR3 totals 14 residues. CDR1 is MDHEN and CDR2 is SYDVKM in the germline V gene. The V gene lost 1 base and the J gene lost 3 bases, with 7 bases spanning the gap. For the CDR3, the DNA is TGTGCCAGCAGTTTATCAGGGGTCAATCAGCCCCAGCATTTT. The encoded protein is CASSLSGVNQPQHF.

DNA for the CDR3: TGTGCCAGCAGCTTTGTGTCAGTAAACACCGGGGAGCTGTTTTTT. Its translation: CASSFVSVNTGELFF. The chain links TRBV7-6 to TRBJ2-2; D gene uncertain. CDR1 and CDR2 from the germline V gene are SGHVS and FNYEAQ. V lost 3 bases and J 2 bases, leaving 10 bases between the germline ends. The CDR3 spans 15 residues.

CDR3 DNA: TGTGCCAGCAGCGTGGGACTAGCGGGACGCAATGAGCAGTTCTTC. This translates into CASSVGLAGRNEQFF. This sequence joins TRBV9 and TRBJ2-1; TRBD2 aligns across 13 bases. There are 15 residues in the CDR3. The J segment lost 6 bases and the V segment lost 2 bases, leaving 2 bases of the junction unmatched. The germline CDR1 and CDR2 sequences are SGDLS and YYNGEE.

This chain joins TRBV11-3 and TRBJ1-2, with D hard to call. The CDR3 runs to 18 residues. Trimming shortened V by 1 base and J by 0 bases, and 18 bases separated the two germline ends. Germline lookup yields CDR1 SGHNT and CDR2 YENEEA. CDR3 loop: CASSLGPTRSRSNYGYTF. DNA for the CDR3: TGTGCCAGCAGCTTAGGCCCCACTCGGAGCAGATCTAACTATGGCTACACCTTC.

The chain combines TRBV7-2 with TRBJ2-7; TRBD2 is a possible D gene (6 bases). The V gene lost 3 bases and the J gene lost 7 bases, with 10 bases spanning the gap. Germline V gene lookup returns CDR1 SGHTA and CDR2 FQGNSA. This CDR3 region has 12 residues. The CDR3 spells CASSFAGREQYF. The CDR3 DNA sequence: TGTGCCAGCAGCTTTGCAGGGAGGGAGCAGTACTTC.

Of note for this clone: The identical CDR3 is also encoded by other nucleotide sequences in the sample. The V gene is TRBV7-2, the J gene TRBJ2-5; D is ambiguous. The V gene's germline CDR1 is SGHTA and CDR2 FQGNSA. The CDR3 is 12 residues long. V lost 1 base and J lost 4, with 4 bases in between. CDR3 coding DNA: TGTGCCAGCAGCTTAGTGAGAGAGACCCAGTACTTC. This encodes CASSLVRETQYF.

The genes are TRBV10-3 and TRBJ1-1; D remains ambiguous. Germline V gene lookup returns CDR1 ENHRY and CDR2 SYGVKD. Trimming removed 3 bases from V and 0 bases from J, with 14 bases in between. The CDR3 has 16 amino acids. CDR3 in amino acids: CAISDKRKNMNTEAFF. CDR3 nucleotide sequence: TGTGCCATCAGTGATAAGCGGAAAAACATGAACACTGAAGCTTTCTTT.

CDR3 DNA: TGTGCCAGCTCACTTCGACTAGAAGCTAGCACAGATACGCAGTATTTT. Protein product: CASSLRLEASTDTQYF. This chain uses TRBV18 with TRBJ2-3; possibly TRBD2 for D (6 bases). Germline CDR1 KGHSH, CDR2 LQKENI. The CDR3 spans 16 residues. V lost 4 bases and J 0 bases, leaving 14 bases between the germline ends.

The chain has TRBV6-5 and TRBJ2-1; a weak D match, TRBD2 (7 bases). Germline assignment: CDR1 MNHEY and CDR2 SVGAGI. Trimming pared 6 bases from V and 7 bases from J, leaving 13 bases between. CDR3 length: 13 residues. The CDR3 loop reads CASRRGGLNEQFF. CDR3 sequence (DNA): TGTGCCAGCAGGAGGGGGGGGTTGAATGAGCAGTTCTTC.

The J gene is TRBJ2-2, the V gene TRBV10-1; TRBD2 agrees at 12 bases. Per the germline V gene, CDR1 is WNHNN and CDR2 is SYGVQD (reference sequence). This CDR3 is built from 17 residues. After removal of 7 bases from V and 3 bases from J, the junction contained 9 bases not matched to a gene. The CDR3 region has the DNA TGCGCCAGCATGGGACTAGCGGGCGGTCTCTACACCGGGGAGCTGTTTTTT. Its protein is CASMGLAGGLYTGELFF.

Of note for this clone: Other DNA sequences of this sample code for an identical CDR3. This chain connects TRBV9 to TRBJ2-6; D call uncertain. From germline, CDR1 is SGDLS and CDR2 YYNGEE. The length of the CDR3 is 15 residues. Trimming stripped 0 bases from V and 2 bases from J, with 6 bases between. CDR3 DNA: TGTGCCAGCAGCGTAGGAGTCCCTGGGGCCAACGTCCTGACTTTC. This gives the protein CASSVGVPGANVLTF. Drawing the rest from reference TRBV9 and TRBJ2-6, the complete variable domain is DSGVTQTPKHLITATGQRVTLRCSPRSGDLSVYWYQQSLDQGLQFLIQYYNGEERAKGNILERFSAQQFPDLHSELNLSSLELGDSALYFCASSVGVPGANVLTFGAGSRLTVL.

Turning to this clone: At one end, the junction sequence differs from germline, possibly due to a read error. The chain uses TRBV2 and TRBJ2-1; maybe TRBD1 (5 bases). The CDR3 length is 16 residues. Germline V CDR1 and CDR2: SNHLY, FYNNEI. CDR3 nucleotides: TGTGCCAGCAATGAAGCGCGTGGACACTCCTACAATGAGCAGTTCTTC. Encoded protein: CASNEARGHSYNEQFF.

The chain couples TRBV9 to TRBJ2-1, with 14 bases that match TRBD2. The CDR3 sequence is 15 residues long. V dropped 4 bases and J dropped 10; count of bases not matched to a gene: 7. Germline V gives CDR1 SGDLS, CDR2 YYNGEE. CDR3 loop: CASSSRLAGGTEQFF. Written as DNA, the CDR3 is TGTGCCAGCAGCAGCAGACTAGCGGGAGGGACGGAGCAGTTCTTC.

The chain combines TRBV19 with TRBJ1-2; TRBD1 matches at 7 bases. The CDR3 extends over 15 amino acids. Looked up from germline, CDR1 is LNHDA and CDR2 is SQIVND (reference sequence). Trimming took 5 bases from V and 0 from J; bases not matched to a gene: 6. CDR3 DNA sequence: TGTGCCAGTAGTTCTACAGGGGCGGCTAACTATGGCTACACCTTC. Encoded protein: CASSSTGAANYGYTF.

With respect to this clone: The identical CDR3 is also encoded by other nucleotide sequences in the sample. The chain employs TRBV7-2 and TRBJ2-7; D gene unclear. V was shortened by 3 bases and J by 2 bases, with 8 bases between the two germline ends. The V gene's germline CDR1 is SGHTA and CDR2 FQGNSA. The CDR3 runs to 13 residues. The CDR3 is CASSFGLAYEQYF. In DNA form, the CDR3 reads TGTGCCAGCAGCTTTGGCCTAGCCTACGAGCAGTACTTC.

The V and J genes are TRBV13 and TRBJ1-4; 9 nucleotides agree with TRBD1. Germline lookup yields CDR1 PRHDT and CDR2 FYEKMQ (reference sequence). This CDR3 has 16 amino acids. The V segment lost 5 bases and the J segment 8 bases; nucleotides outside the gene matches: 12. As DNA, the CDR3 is TGTGCCAGCAGCGCCACACGGGACAGGGCCAAGGAAAAACTGTTTTTT. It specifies CASSATRDRAKEKLFF. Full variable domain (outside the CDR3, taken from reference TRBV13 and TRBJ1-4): AAGVIQSPRHLIKEKRETATLKCYPIPRHDTVYWYQQGPGQDPQFLISFYEKMQSDKGSIPDRFSAQQFSDYHSELNMSSLELGDSALYFCASSATRDRAKEKLFFGSGTQLSVL.

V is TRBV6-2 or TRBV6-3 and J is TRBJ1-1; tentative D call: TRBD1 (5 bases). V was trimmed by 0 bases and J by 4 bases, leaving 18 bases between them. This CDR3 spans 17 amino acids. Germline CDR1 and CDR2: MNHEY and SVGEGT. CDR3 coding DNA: TGTGCCAGCAGTTACTCGCTTAATTTCGCGGGGGGCACTGAAGCTTTCTTT. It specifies CASSYSLNFAGGTEAFF.

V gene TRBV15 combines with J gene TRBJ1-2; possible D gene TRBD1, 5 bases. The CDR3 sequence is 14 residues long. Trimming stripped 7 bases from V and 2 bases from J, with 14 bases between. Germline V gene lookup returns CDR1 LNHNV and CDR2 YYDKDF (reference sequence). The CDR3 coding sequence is TGTGCCACCACCTTGGGGACTCTAAACTATGGCTACACCTTC. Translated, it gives CATTLGTLNYGYTF.

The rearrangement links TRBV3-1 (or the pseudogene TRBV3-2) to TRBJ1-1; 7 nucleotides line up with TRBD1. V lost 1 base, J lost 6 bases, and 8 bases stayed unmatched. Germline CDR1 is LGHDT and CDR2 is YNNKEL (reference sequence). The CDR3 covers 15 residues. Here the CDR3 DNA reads TGTGCCAGCAGCCAAGTGTTACTGCAGGGGGCTGAAGCTTTCTTT. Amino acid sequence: CASSQVLLQGAEAFF.